The rows below give T cell receptor beta chains drawn from one sample of a study of T-cell memory formation after mild COVID-19. In TCRdb, the 5' RACE reads were re-called with MiXCR into one record per CDR3 protein. Of approximately 300,000 distinct CDR3 sequences listed, approximately 7.6% are singletons. Sequencing was performed on PBMCs or a T cell subset sorted from them (not recorded which). These receptors all stem from a young man who had mild COVID-19 (a few samples of this study predate the infection). Cell type and time point are not known. Each CDR3 is given with its conserved first and last residue. Fields, in order: clone size, D gene, J gene, V gene, CDR3 DNA, CDR3 protein. The D gene is left open where the match is weak. Size values are once, few and many counts, or a class for expanded clones, and some rows have none.

clone size: NA; D gene: NA; J gene: TRBJ2-5; V gene: TRBV5-1; CDR3 DNA: TGCGCCAGCAGCTTGTTAGGTACAGAAGAGACCCAGTACTTC; CDR3 protein: CASSLLGTEETQYF
clone size: NA; D gene: NA; J gene: TRBJ1-2; V gene: TRBV18; CDR3 DNA: TGTGCCAGCTCACCAGACAAGTTTTTAGGCTACACCTTC; CDR3 protein: CASSPDKFLGYTF
clone size: NA; D gene: TRBD1; J gene: TRBJ1-2; V gene: TRBV5-8; CDR3 DNA: TGTGCCAGCAGCCGGACAGGGGTGGACTATGGCTACACCTTC; CDR3 protein: CASSRTGVDYGYTF
clone size: few; D gene: TRBD2; J gene: TRBJ2-3; V gene: TRBV10-3; CDR3 DNA: TGTGCCATCGCGGGACTAGTCACAGATACGCAGTATTTT; CDR3 protein: CAIAGLVTDTQYF
clone size: many; D gene: NA; J gene: TRBJ1-2; V gene: TRBV7-2; CDR3 DNA: TGTGCCAGCAGCTTAGGGATGCAGGGCTATGGCTACACCTTC; CDR3 protein: CASSLGMQGYGYTF
clone size: NA; D gene: NA; J gene: TRBJ2-1; V gene: TRBV20-1; CDR3 DNA: TGCAGTGCCCTCACCCCGGACGGGAGCTCCTACAATGAGCAGTTCTTC; CDR3 protein: CSALTPDGSSYNEQFF
clone size: NA; D gene: NA; J gene: TRBJ1-2; V gene: TRBV20-1; CDR3 DNA: TGCAGTGCTAGTGAGACAGTGTATGGCTACACCTTC; CDR3 protein: CSASETVYGYTF
clone size: NA; D gene: TRBD1; J gene: TRBJ1-6; V gene: TRBV9; CDR3 DNA: TGTGCCAGCAGCGAGGGACAGGGGAGTTCACCCCTCCACTTT; CDR3 protein: CASSEGQGSSPLHF
clone size: few; D gene: NA; J gene: TRBJ2-7; V gene: TRBV6-2/TRBV6-3; CDR3 DNA: TGTGCCAGCAGTTACGACTCGGGGTACGAGCAGTACTTC; CDR3 protein: CASSYDSGYEQYF
clone size: NA; D gene: NA; J gene: TRBJ2-1; V gene: TRBV12-3/TRBV12-4; CDR3 DNA: TGTGCCAGCAGTTCGGGACCCCTGGATGAGCAGTTCTTC; CDR3 protein: CASSSGPLDEQFF
clone size: few; D gene: NA; J gene: TRBJ1-2; V gene: TRBV7-9; CDR3 DNA: TGTGCCAGCAGCTTAGCGCTGGGAGAGATCTATGGCTACACCTTC; CDR3 protein: CASSLALGEIYGYTF
clone size: many; D gene: NA; J gene: TRBJ1-2; V gene: TRBV20-1; CDR3 DNA: TGCAGTGCAAACCGGGACACCCTCTATGGCTACACCTTC; CDR3 protein: CSANRDTLYGYTF
clone size: many; D gene: NA; J gene: TRBJ2-1; V gene: TRBV4-3; CDR3 DNA: TGCGCCAGCAGCCAAGTATTGACGCGGGCGGCCTACAATGAGCAGTTCTTC; CDR3 protein: CASSQVLTRAAYNEQFF
clone size: NA; D gene: NA; J gene: TRBJ2-1; V gene: TRBV18; CDR3 DNA: TGTGCCAGCTCAACGGACCATTTGCTAGAGCAGTTCTTC; CDR3 protein: CASSTDHLLEQFF
clone size: few; D gene: NA; J gene: TRBJ1-6; V gene: TRBV6-5; CDR3 DNA: TGTGCCACAAGGGGGGGGACGTTTAAATCACCCCTCCACTTT; CDR3 protein: CATRGGTFKSPLHF
clone size: many; D gene: TRBD2; J gene: TRBJ2-5; V gene: TRBV20-1; CDR3 DNA: TGCAGTGTCCTTAGCGGGGGTAACGGAGAGACCCAGTACTTC; CDR3 protein: CSVLSGGNGETQYF
clone size: few; D gene: NA; J gene: TRBJ1-4; V gene: TRBV7-8; CDR3 DNA: TGTGCCAGCAGCGCTGGGGACGGTGGGGATGAAAAACTGTTTTTT; CDR3 protein: CASSAGDGGDEKLFF
clone size: NA; D gene: NA; J gene: TRBJ1-3; V gene: TRBV20-1; CDR3 DNA: TGCAGTGCTAGAGTCAGGACGAGCTCTGGAAACACCATATATTTT; CDR3 protein: CSARVRTSSGNTIYF
clone size: NA; D gene: TRBD1; J gene: TRBJ2-7; V gene: TRBV12-3/TRBV12-4; CDR3 DNA: TGTGCCAGCAGCTACGACAGGGTTAGCGACGAGCAGTACTTC; CDR3 protein: CASSYDRVSDEQYF
clone size: many; D gene: NA; J gene: TRBJ1-5; V gene: TRBV7-2; CDR3 DNA: TGTGCCAGCAGCTCATCGGACGGGAGCAATCAGCCCCAGCATTTT; CDR3 protein: CASSSSDGSNQPQHF
clone size: many; D gene: NA; J gene: TRBJ2-7; V gene: TRBV5-1; CDR3 DNA: TGCGCCAGCAGCCTCTCGGTAGGACTTACACACTACGAGCAGTACTTC; CDR3 protein: CASSLSVGLTHYEQYF
clone size: few; D gene: NA; J gene: TRBJ2-5; V gene: TRBV7-2; CDR3 DNA: TGTGCCAGCAGCGGGGGGCCCACGGGGGAGACCCAGTACTTC; CDR3 protein: CASSGGPTGETQYF
clone size: many; D gene: NA; J gene: TRBJ2-3; V gene: TRBV7-9; CDR3 DNA: TGTGCCAGCAGCTTAGTCGGTTATCCGCAGTATTTT; CDR3 protein: CASSLVGYPQYF